The clone carrying this T cell receptor beta chain has only one observation. Its antigen is unknown. Germline V gene sequence: CDR1 KGHDR, CDR2 SFDVKD. V lost 2 bases, J lost 1 base, and 13 bases stayed unmatched. The CDR3 loop spans 19 amino acids. TCRdb used MiXCR to reprocess the RT-PCR reads, holding one entry per CDR3 protein. The sample includes 170,000 or so distinct CDR3 sequences, around 10% of them seen just once. The data belong to a study of response to subunit inactivated influenza vaccine. Broader study findings: Each seasonal flu vaccination may recruit only limited new T cells, authors suggested.

The sample consisted of CD8+ T cells sorted from PBMCs, taken less than 30 months after vaccination. This chain links TRBV24-1 with TRBJ2-1; 7 nucleotides match TRBD1. The clonotype originates from a man aged 50 to 75 who received an inactivated influenza vaccine. CDR3 sequence reads: CATSDSRIRQGRSYNEQFF. CDR3 coding DNA: TGTGCCACCAGTGATTCCAGGATACGACAGGGCAGGTCCTACAATGAGCAGTTCTTC.